A selection of T cell receptor beta chains follows, all from one sample in a study of CD8 T cells in Susac syndrome. TCRdb passed the immunoSEQ multiplex PCR reads through MiXCR, listing each CDR3 protein once. The table records about 69,000 distinct CDR3 sequences, around 95% of them present only once. Sequences were obtained from CD8+ T cells from PBMCs. Source of these receptors: a human donor in good health. The CDR3 runs from the conserved cysteine through the conserved F or W. Each record gives: J gene, D gene, clone size, V gene, CDR3 DNA, CDR3 protein. A D gene is named only where the DNA matches it firmly. The size of a clone is reported for some rows only, either as once, few or many, or as a class for expanded clones.

TRBJ1-6 NA NA TRBV20-1 TGCAGTGCTAAGGGTGGGGCAACTTGGAATTCACCCCTCCACTTT CSAKGGATWNSPLHF
TRBJ2-7 NA NA TRBV9 TGTGCCAGCAGCCCTCGGCCCTCGGTCGAGCGGTACTTC CASSPRPSVERYF
TRBJ2-7 NA NA TRBV5-4 TGTGCCAGCAGCTTTATCGACGAGCAGTACTTC CASSFIDEQYF
TRBJ2-3 TRBD1 once TRBV7-9 TGTGCCAGCAGCCTCGGGACAGGGGGAGAAGATACGCAGTATTTT CASSLGTGGEDTQYF
TRBJ1-1 NA NA TRBV6-6 TGTGCCAGCAGAGCCCCCACAATCATGAACACTGAAGCTTTCTTT CASRAPTIMNTEAFF
TRBJ2-3 TRBD1 NA TRBV29-1 TGCAGCGTTGAGATAGGACAGGGTGGGGATACGCAGTATTTT CSVEIGQGGDTQYF
TRBJ1-6 TRBD1 NA TRBV7-8 TGTGCCAGCAGCCCACTGGGGACAGCGAATAATTCACCCCTCCACTTT CASSPLGTANNSPLHF
TRBJ2-1 NA NA TRBV3-1 TGTGCCAGCAGCCAAGATAGGGGTAGCGATGAGCAGTTCTTC CASSQDRGSDEQFF
TRBJ2-1 NA NA TRBV20-1 TGCAGTGCTAGAGGGGACATCCTCTACAATGAGCAGTTCTTC CSARGDILYNEQFF
TRBJ2-1 TRBD2 NA TRBV3-1 TGTGCCAGCAGCCCCGATCCGGGACTAGCGGGGCCAAGCTCCTACAATGAGCAGTTCTTC CASSPDPGLAGPSSYNEQFF
TRBJ2-5 NA NA TRBV12-3/TRBV12-4 TGTGCCAGCAGTCCAGGAGGGACCCAGTACTTC CASSPGGTQYF
TRBJ2-7 TRBD1 once TRBV27 TGTGCCAGCAGTTTAGGGGACAGGGGCGAGCAGTACTTC CASSLGDRGEQYF
TRBJ2-2 NA NA TRBV27 TGTGCCAGCAGTTTAGGGGTTACTAGCTCCGGGGAGCTGTTTTTT CASSLGVTSSGELFF
TRBJ2-2 TRBD1 once TRBV9 TGTGCCAGCACCCTAACAGGGGTGAACACCGGGGAGCTGTTTTTT CASTLTGVNTGELFF
TRBJ1-2 NA NA TRBV28 TGTGCCAGCAGTATACATGCCCTGGACGGCTACACCTTC CASSIHALDGYTF
TRBJ2-1 NA NA TRBV6-2/TRBV6-3 TGTGCCAGCAGTCCCGGAGGCCGGGGTGAGCAGTTCTTC CASSPGGRGEQFF
TRBJ1-6 NA NA TRBV23-1 TGCGCCAGCAGTCAAAAACCGAGGGGTCTAGGGTCCTCCTATAATTCACCCCTCCACTTT CASSQKPRGLGSSYNSPLHF